This T cell receptor (beta chain) is drawn from a study of T cell responses to AZD1222 COVID-19 vaccine. On this clone itself: Its antigen is currently unknown.

Study-level findings and limits: Repertoire sampling occurred only after the peak T cell response. Donors skewed white British and female; clonal diversity was possibly underestimated.

V shed 5 bases and J shed 5 bases, with 12 bases lying between them. The CDR3 runs to 13 residues. From germline, CDR1 is MNHEY and CDR2 SVGAGI. Assay used: immunoSEQ multiplex PCR; TCRdb lists only in-frame clones, some missing. This sample has more than 90,000 clones, with about 81% found just once. The V gene is TRBV6-5, the J gene TRBJ1-1; TRBD1 is a possible D gene (6 bases). The source was peripheral blood, collected 28 days after the second AZD1222 dose. This TCR was sampled from an adult who received the AZD1222 COVID-19 vaccine. CDR3 DNA: TGTGCCAGCAGTCGACAGGAATTAACTGAAGCTTTCTTT. It specifies CASSRQELTEAFF.